This T cell receptor (beta chain) was recovered during a study of blood T cells in healthy people across ages. General study findings and limits: Observed TCR beta diversity showed a strong correlation with the percentage of naive T cells as measured by flow cytometry. It was the long-lived donors that had more naive CD4+ cells and higher diversity than aged donors.

V lost 4 bases and J 8 bases, leaving 18 bases between the germline ends. CDR1 and CDR2 (germline): ENHRY, SYGVKD. This CDR3 has 15 residues. Regarding this clonotype: The antigen is unknown.

Primers used in a second PCR of roughly 7 to 12 cycles were a sample-barcoded 5' primer and a J-beta primer mix. TCRdb processed the 5' RACE reads anew with MiXCR; each CDR3 protein has one entry. The sample lists about 640,000 distinct CDR3 sequences, about 53% occurring once. V is TRBV10-3 and J is TRBJ2-1; D tentatively fits TRBD1 or TRBD2 (7 bases each). This TCR derives from a man in his fifties or sixties in good health. What was sequenced was blood. The CDR3 region has the DNA TGTGCCATCAGTGGTTGGGAGGGGGCCGGGGATGAGCAGTTCTTC. Translating gives CAISGWEGAGDEQFF.